This entry is about one T cell receptor beta chain. From the 5' RACE reads, TCRdb called clonotypes with MiXCR, one entry per CDR3 protein. The sample consists of under 300,000 distinct CDR3 sequences, over 7% of them appearing once. The data belong to a study of T-cell memory formation after mild COVID-19. The CDR3 consists of 16 residues. Losses at the gene ends were 3 bases for V and 1 base for J; bases not matched to a gene: 10. Germline values: CDR1 SQVTM, CDR2 ANQGSEA. Sequenced sample: PBMCs or a T cell subset sorted from them (not recorded which). The chain combines TRBV29-1 with TRBJ2-5; 8 bases fit TRBD1. This receptor was obtained from a man aged 18 to 30 who had mild COVID-19 (a few samples of this study predate the infection). Cell type and time point are not known. For the CDR3, the DNA is TGCAGCGTTGACGGTGTTTTGGACAGGGCCCAAGAGACCCAGTACTTC. It translates to CSVDGVLDRAQETQYF.